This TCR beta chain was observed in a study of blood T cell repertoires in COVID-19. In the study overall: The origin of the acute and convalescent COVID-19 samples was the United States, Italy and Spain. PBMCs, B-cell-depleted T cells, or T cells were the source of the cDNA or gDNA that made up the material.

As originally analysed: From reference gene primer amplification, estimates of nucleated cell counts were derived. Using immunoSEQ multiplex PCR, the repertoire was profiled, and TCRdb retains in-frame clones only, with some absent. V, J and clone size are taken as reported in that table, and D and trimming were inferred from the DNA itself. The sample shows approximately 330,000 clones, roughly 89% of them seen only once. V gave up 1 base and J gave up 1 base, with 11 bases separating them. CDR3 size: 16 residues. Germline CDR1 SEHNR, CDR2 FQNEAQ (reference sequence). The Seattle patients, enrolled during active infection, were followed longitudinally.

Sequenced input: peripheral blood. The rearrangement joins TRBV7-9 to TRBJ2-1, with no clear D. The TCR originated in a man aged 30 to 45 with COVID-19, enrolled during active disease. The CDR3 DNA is TGTGCCAGCAGCTTAGGATTCACATTATCCTACAATGAGCAGTTCTTC. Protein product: CASSLGFTLSYNEQFF.